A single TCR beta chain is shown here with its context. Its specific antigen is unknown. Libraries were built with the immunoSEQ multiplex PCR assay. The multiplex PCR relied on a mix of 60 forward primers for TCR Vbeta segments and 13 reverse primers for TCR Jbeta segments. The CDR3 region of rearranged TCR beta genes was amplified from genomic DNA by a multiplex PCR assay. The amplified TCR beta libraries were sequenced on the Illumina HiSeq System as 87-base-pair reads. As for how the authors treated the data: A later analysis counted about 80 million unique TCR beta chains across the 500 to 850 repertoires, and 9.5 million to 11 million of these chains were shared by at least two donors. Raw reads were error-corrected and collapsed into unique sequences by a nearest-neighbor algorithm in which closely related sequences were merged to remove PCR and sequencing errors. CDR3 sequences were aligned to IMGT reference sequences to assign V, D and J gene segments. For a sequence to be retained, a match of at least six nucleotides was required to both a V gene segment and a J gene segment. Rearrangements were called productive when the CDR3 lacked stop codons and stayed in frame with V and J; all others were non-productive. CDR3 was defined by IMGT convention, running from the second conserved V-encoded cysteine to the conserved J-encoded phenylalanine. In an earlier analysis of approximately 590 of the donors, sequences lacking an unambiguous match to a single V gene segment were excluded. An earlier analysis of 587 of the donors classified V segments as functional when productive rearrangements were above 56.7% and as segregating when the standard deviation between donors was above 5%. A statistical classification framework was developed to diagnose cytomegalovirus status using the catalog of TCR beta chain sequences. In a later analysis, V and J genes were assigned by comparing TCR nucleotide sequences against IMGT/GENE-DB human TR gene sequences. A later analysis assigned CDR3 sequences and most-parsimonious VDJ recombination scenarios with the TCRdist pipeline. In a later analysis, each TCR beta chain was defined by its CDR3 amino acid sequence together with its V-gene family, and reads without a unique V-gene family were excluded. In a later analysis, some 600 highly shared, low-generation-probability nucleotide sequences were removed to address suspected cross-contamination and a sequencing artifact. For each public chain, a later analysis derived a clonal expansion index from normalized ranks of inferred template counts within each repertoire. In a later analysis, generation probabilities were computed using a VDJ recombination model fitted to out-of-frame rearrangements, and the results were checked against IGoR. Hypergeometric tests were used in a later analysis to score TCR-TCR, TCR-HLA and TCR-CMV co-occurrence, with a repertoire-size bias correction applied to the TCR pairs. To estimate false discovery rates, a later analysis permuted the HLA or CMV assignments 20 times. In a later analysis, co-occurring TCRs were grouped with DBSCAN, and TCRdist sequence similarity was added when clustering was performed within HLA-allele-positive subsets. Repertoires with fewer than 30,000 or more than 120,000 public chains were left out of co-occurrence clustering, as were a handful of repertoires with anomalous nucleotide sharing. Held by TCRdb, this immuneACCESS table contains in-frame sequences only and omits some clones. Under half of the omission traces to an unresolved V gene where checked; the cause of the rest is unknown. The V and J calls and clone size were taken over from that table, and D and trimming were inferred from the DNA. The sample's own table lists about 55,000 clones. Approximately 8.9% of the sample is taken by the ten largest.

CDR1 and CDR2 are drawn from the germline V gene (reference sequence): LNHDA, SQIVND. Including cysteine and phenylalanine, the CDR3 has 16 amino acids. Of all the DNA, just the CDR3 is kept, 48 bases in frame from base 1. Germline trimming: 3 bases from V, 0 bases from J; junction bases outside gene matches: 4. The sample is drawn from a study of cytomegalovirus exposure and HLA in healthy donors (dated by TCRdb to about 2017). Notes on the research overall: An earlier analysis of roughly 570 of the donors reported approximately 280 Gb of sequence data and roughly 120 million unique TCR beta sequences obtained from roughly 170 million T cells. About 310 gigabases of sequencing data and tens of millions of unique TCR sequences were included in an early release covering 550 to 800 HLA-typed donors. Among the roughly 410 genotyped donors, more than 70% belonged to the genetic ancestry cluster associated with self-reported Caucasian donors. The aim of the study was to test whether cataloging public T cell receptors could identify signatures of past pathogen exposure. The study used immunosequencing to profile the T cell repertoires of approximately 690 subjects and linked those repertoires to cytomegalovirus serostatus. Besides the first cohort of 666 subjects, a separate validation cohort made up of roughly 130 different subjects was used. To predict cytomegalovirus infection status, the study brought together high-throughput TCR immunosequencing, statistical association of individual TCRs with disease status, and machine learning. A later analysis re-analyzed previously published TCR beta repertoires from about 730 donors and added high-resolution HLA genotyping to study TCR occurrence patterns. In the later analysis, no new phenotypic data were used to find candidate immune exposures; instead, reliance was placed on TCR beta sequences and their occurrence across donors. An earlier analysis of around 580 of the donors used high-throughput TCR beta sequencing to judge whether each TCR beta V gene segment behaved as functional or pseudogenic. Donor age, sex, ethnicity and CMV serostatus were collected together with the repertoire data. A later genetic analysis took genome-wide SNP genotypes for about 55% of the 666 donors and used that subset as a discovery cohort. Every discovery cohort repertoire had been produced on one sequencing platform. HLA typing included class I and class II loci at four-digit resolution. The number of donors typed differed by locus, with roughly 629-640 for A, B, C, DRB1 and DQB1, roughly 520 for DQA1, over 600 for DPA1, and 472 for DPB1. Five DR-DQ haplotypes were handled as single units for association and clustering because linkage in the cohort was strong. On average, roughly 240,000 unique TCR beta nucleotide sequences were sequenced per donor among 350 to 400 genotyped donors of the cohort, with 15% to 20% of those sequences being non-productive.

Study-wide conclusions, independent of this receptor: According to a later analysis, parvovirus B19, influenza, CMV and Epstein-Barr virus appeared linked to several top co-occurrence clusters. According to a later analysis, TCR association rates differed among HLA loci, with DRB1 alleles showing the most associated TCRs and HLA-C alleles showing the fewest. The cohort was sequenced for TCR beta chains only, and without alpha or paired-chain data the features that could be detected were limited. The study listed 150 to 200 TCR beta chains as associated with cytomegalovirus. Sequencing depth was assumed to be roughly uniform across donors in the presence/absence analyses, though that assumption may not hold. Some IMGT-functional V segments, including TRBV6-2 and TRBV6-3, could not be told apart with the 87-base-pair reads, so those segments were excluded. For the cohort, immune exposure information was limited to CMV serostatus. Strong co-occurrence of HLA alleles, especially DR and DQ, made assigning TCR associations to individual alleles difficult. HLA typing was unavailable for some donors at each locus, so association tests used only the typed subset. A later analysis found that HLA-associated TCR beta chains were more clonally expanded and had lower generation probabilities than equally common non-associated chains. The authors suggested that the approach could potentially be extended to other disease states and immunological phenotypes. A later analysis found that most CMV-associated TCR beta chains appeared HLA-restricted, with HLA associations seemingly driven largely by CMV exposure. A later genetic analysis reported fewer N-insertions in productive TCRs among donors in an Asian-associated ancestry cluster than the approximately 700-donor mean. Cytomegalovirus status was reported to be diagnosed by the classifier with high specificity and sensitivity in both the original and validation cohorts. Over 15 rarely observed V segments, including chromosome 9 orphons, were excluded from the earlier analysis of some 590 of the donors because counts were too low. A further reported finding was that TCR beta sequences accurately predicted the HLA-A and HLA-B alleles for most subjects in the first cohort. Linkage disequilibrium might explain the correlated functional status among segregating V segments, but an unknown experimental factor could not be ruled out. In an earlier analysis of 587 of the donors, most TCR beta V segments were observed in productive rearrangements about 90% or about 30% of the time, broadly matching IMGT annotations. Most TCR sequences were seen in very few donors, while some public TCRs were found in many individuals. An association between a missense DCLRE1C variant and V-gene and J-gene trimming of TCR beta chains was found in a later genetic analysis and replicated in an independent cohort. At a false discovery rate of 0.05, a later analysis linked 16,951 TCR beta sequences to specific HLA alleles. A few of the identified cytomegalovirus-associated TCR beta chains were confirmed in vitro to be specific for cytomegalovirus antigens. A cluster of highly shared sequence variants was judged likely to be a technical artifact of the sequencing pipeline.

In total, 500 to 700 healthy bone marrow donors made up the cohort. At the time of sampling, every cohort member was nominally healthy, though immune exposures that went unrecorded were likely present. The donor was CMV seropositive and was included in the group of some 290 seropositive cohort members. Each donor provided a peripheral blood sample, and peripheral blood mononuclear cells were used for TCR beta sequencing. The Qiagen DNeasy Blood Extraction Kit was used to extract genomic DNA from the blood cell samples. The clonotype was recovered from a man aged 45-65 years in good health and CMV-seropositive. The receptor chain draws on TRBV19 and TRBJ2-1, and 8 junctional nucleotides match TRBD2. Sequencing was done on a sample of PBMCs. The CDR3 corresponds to CASSMTSASSYNEQFF. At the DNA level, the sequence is TGTGCCAGTAGTATGACTAGCGCCTCCTCCTACAATGAGCAGTTCTTC.